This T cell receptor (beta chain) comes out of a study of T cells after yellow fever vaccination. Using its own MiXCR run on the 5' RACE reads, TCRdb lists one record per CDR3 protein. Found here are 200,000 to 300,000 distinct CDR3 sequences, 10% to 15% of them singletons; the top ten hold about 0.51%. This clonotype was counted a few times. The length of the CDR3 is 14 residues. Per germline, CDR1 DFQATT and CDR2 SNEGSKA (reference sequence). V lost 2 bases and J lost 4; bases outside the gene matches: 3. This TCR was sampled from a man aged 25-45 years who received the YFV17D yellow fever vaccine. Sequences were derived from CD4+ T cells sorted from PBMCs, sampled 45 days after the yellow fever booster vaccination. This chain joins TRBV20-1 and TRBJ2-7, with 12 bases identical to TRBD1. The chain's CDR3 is CSARKGQGAYEQYF. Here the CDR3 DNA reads TGCAGTGCTAGAAAGGGACAGGGGGCTTACGAGCAGTACTTC.